A single sample gave rise to the 31 T cell receptor beta chains below, sequenced in a study of T-cell memory formation after mild COVID-19. TCRdb reprocessed the 5' RACE reads with MiXCR, giving one entry per CDR3 protein. The table lists 200,000 to 300,000 distinct CDR3 sequences, around a tenth of them singletons. The sample consisted of PBMCs or a T cell subset sorted from them (not recorded which). The receptors shown here come from a man in his late teens or twenties who had mild COVID-19 (a few samples of this study predate the infection). Cell type and time point are not known.

This sequence joins TRBV21-1 and TRBJ2-2; the table's TRBD1 call for D was not verified on the DNA. TRBV21-1 is reported as a pseudogene. The CDR3 loop spans 16 amino acids. The CDR3 loop reads CASSNGAGASTGELFF. CDR3 coding DNA: TGTGCCAGCAGCAATGGGGCAGGAGCCTCCACCGGGGAGCTGTTTTTT.

J is TRBJ1-1 and V is TRBV6-5; D might be TRBD1 (6 bases). V was cut by 2 bases and J by 0 bases, with 10 bases left in between. Germline CDR1 is MNHEY and CDR2 is SVGAGI. The CDR3 extends over 15 amino acids. CDR3 residues: CASSYAGTMNTEAFF. The CDR3 region has the DNA TGTGCCAGCAGTTACGCCGGGACAATGAACACTGAAGCTTTCTTT.

This rearrangement joins TRBV7-3 to TRBJ2-5; perhaps TRBD2 as D (6 bases). The CDR3 is made up of 15 amino acids. The ends were cut back, 4 bases at V and 2 bases at J, with 14 bases in the middle. Germline CDR1 is SGHTA and CDR2 is FQGTGA. CDR3 bases: TGTGCCAGCAGCTCTACAGGACTACCACAAGAGACCCAGTACTTC. It translates to CASSSTGLPQETQYF.

Ten or more counts support this clonotype. The CDR3 DNA sequence: TGCAGTGCTAGGCCGGCGGCTAGCACAGATACGCAGTATTTT. Translating it yields CSARPAASTDTQYF. The chain combines TRBV20-1 with TRBJ2-3; D is ambiguous. Germline V gene lookup returns CDR1 DFQATT and CDR2 SNEGSKA (reference sequence). The ends were cut back, 3 bases at V and 0 bases at J, with 10 bases in the middle. This CDR3 has 14 amino acids.

The table lists this clonotype with a few counts. This chain links TRBV20-1 with TRBJ2-7; 12 nucleotides line up with TRBD1. Trimming cost V 3 bases and J 9 bases; bases outside gene matches: 6. The CDR3 totals 13 residues. Germline-derived CDR1 and CDR2 are DFQATT and SNEGSKA (reference sequence). The CDR3 loop is CSASPGQGARQYF. The CDR3, as DNA: TGCAGTGCTAGCCCGGGACAGGGGGCCAGGCAGTACTTC.

There are a few counts of this clonotype. The rearrangement joins TRBV19 to TRBJ1-2; a possible D gene is TRBD1 (6 bases). Germline CDR1 reads LNHDA; CDR2 reads SQIVND (reference sequence). The ends were cut back, 8 bases at V and 7 bases at J, with 17 bases in the middle. The CDR3 runs to 13 residues. The chain's CDR3 is CASQSGQPSGYTF. CDR3 nucleotides: TGTGCCAGTCAATCAGGACAGCCTTCTGGCTACACCTTC.

The chain links TRBV12-3 or TRBV12-4 to TRBJ2-6; TRBD1 aligns across 12 bases. This CDR3 is 20 amino acids long. The V and J ends lost 6 bases and 3 bases, in that order; junction bases with no gene match: 15. The DNA for the CDR3 is TGTGCCAGCAGACGATACAACCTGGGACAGGGGGCAAATGGGGCCAACGTCCTGACTTTC. Residues: CASRRYNLGQGANGANVLTF.

CDR3 loop: CASSYPRRGRQPQHF. CDR3 sequence (DNA): TGCGCCAGCAGCTATCCCCGAAGGGGACGTCAGCCCCAGCATTTT. The chain joins TRBV5-1 to TRBJ1-5; tentative D call: TRBD1 (5 bases). Germline V gene data show CDR1 as SGHRS and CDR2 as YFSETQ. Trimming removed 3 bases at V and 6 bases at J, with 16 bases between. This CDR3 is 15 amino acids long.

This clonotype was observed at least ten times. The chain carries TRBV7-2 and TRBJ2-3, with TRBD2 matching 12 bases. This CDR3 has 16 residues. Germline trimming cut 1 base from V and 6 bases from J; bases unmatched to any gene: 5. Germline V lookup: CDR1 SGHTA, CDR2 FQGNSA. CDR3 coding DNA: TGTGCCAGCAGCTTAGTGGCTAGCGGGGGGGATGATACGCAGTATTTT. Translated: CASSLVASGGDDTQYF. The complete variable domain, with remaining parts taken from reference TRBV7-2 and TRBJ2-3, reads GAGVSQSPSNKVTEKGKDVELRCDPISGHTALYWYRQSLGQGLEFLIYFQGNSAPDKSGLPSDRFSAERTGGSVSTLTIQRTQQEDSAVYLCASSLVASGGDDTQYFGPGTRLTVL.

This clonotype has just a few counts. The genes are TRBV4-3 and TRBJ2-1; 15 nucleotides line up with TRBD2. The CDR3 contains 17 residues. Losses at the gene ends were 3 bases for V and 7 bases for J; bases not matched to a gene: 7. Germline lookup yields CDR1 LGHNA and CDR2 YSLEER. The CDR3 protein is CASSQGTSGGPENEQFF. The CDR3 nucleotides are TGCGCCAGCAGCCAGGGGACTAGCGGGGGGCCTGAGAATGAGCAGTTCTTC.

This clonotype was found many times. The CDR3 is CASSQQQGTPYEQYF. The CDR3 DNA is TGCGCCAGCAGCCAACAACAGGGAACTCCCTACGAGCAGTACTTC. The rearrangement links TRBV4-1 to TRBJ2-7; the D gene is possibly TRBD1 (6 bases). The germline V and J ends were trimmed by 2 bases and 2 bases, with 13 bases remaining between them. This CDR3 is 15 amino acids long. Per the germline V gene, CDR1 is MGHRA and CDR2 is YSYEKL.

This clonotype was recorded a few times. The chain has TRBV5-1 and TRBJ1-3; unclear D gene. Trimming removed 4 bases at V and 0 bases at J, with 8 bases between. CDR3 length equals 14 residues. Germline CDR1 SGHRS, CDR2 YFSETQ. CDR3 residues: CASSEGLSGNTIYF. The CDR3 coding sequence is TGCGCCAGCAGCGAGGGCCTCTCTGGAAACACCATATATTTT.

The chain carries TRBV6-5 and TRBJ1-2; 8 nucleotides align to TRBD1. The CDR3 loop spans 13 amino acids. Germline trimming cut 6 bases from V and 4 bases from J; bases unmatched to any gene: 4. Germline values: CDR1 MNHEY, CDR2 SVGAGI. The CDR3 loop is CASSRDRTYGYTF. The CDR3 bases are TGTGCCAGCAGCCGGGACAGGACCTATGGCTACACCTTC.

There are a few counts of this clonotype. The rearrangement links TRBV7-2 to TRBJ1-5; maybe TRBD1 (5 bases). Germline CDR1 and CDR2: SGHTA and FQGNSA. Trimming removed 5 bases at V and 4 bases at J, with 12 bases between. The CDR3 has 14 amino acids. CDR3 amino acids: CASSVDRGNQPQHF. The CDR3, as DNA: TGTGCCAGCAGCGTTGATCGGGGGAATCAGCCCCAGCATTTT.

There are a few counts of this clonotype. V gene TRBV4-3 combines with J gene TRBJ1-6; TRBD1 agrees at 11 bases. From germline, CDR1 is LGHNA and CDR2 YSLEER. This CDR3 is 18 amino acids long. The V segment lost 1 base and the J segment 8 bases; nucleotides outside the gene matches: 10. The CDR3 reads CASSQGALGQGAYSPLHF. DNA for the CDR3: TGCGCCAGCAGCCAAGGGGCGCTAGGACAGGGGGCTTATTCACCCCTCCACTTT.

This clonotype was seen a handful of times. The rearrangement uses TRBV10-2 and TRBJ2-1, with a possible D match to TRBD2 (7 bases). This CDR3 has 14 amino acids. The ends were cut back, 3 bases at V and 4 bases at J, with 10 bases in the middle. Germline V gene sequence: CDR1 WSHSY, CDR2 SAAADI. CDR3 sequence: CASSEGGAYNEQFF. In nucleotides, the CDR3 is TGCGCCAGCAGTGAAGGGGGGGCGTACAATGAGCAGTTCTTC.

The gene calls are TRBV5-1 and TRBJ1-3; D is ambiguous. Germline values: CDR1 SGHRS, CDR2 YFSETQ. V was trimmed by 2 bases and J by 2 bases, leaving 14 bases between them. The CDR3 is 16 amino acids. CDR3 in DNA: TGCGCCAGCAGCTTCGGGCTGGGGAGTGCTGGAAACACCATATATTTT. It is translated as CASSFGLGSAGNTIYF.

The table lists this clonotype with many counts. The chain carries TRBV10-3 and TRBJ2-5, with TRBD1 as a possible D gene (6 bases). This CDR3 has 14 residues. V was pared by 8 bases and J by 3 bases, with 16 bases between. Per the germline V gene, CDR1 is ENHRY and CDR2 is SYGVKD. The CDR3 reads CAIGRRNREETQYF. Written as DNA, the CDR3 is TGTGCCATCGGCCGGCGGAACAGGGAAGAGACCCAGTACTTC.

This clonotype has more than one count but fewer than ten. The V and J genes are TRBV6-2 or TRBV6-3 and TRBJ2-5; D call uncertain. The CDR3 is 13 amino acids. V shed 2 bases and J shed 5 bases, with 9 bases lying between them. Germline V gene data show CDR1 as MNHEY and CDR2 as SVGEGT. The CDR3 coding sequence is TGTGCCAGCAGTTACCGGCACGCGGAGACCCAGTACTTC. Its translation: CASSYRHAETQYF.

This clonotype came up a few times. J is TRBJ2-6 and V is TRBV12-3 or TRBV12-4, with D uncertain. The CDR3 is 16 residues long. V lost 8 bases to trimming and J lost 1 base, with 15 bases between them. The CDR3 DNA reads as TGTGCCAGCGACCACGCGCTCGGGTCTGGGGCCAACGTCCTGACTTTC. Translating gives CASDHALGSGANVLTF.

This clonotype was recorded a few times. The chain links TRBV27 to TRBJ2-1; 12 nucleotides agree with TRBD2. The CDR3 is 16 residues long. Germline CDR1 and CDR2: MNHEY and SMNVEV (reference sequence). Losses at the gene ends were 3 bases for V and 5 bases for J; bases not matched to a gene: 5. This CDR3 reads CASSFGLAGRHNEQFF. DNA of the CDR3: TGTGCCAGCAGTTTCGGACTAGCGGGGAGACACAATGAGCAGTTCTTC.

This clonotype was seen only a few times. This chain uses TRBV6-5 with TRBJ1-2; 8 nucleotides match TRBD1. The germline V gene encodes CDR1 MNHEY and CDR2 SVGAGI. The CDR3 extends over 14 amino acids. V shed 7 bases and J 1 base; nucleotides not matched to a gene: 5. The CDR3 nucleotides read TGTGCCAGCACCTCGGACAGGGTTAACTATGGCTACACCTTC. Encoded protein: CASTSDRVNYGYTF.

The rearrangement links TRBV3-1 to TRBJ2-7; TRBD1 is a possible D gene (5 bases). The germline gives CDR1 LGHDT, CDR2 YNNKEL (reference sequence). Trimming stripped 4 bases from V and 2 bases from J, with 15 bases between. This CDR3 is built from 15 residues. The chain's CDR3 is CASSRAPDITYEQYF. DNA for the CDR3: TGTGCCAGCAGCCGAGCGCCGGACATCACCTACGAGCAGTACTTC.

This clonotype was counted only a few times. The chain employs TRBV20-1 and TRBJ1-2; D remains unclear. The CDR3 covers 13 residues. V was clipped by 4 bases and J by 4 bases, with 13 bases between them. The germline V gene has CDR1 DFQATT and CDR2 SNEGSKA (reference sequence). The DNA of the CDR3 is TGCAGTGCTATTCAGGCTGAGGGCTATGGCTACACCTTC. It is translated as CSAIQAEGYGYTF.

Many counts were recorded for this clonotype. The CDR3 reads CASSLDRDRYSPLHF. The DNA of the CDR3 is TGTGCCAGCAGCTTAGATAGGGACAGGTATTCACCCCTCCACTTT. This chain connects TRBV7-6 to TRBJ1-6; TRBD1 aligns across 8 bases. CDR3 length equals 15 residues. The trim removed 1 base at V and 8 bases at J, leaving 4 bases unmatched. CDR1 SGHVS and CDR2 FNYEAQ come from the germline V gene. Looking up the rest from reference TRBV7-6 and TRBJ1-6 gives the full variable domain: GAGVSQSPRYKVTKRGQDVALRCDPISGHVSLYWYRQALGQGPEFLTYFNYEAQQDKSGLPNDRFSAERPEGSISTLTIQRTEQRDSAMYRCASSLDRDRYSPLHFGNGTRLTVT.

The chain joins TRBV5-1 to TRBJ2-1; D is perhaps TRBD2 (5 bases). V gave up 3 bases and J gave up 7 bases, with 17 bases separating them. Looked up from germline, CDR1 is SGHRS and CDR2 is YFSETQ. The CDR3 loop spans 15 amino acids. The CDR3 loop reads CASSSSSGSGNEQFF. The DNA of the CDR3 is TGCGCCAGCAGCTCCAGTTCTGGATCGGGGAATGAGCAGTTCTTC.

This clonotype was picked up a small number of times. The chain recombines TRBV6-1 with TRBJ1-1; 9 bases line up with TRBD1. The CDR3 consists of 12 residues. Germline V gene data show CDR1 as MNHNS and CDR2 as SASEGT. The V segment lost 6 bases and the J segment 4 bases; nucleotides outside the gene matches: 0. Here the CDR3 DNA reads TGTGCCAGCAGACAGGGGGCCACTGAAGCTTTCTTT. This encodes CASRQGATEAFF.

This clonotype occurred a few times. V is TRBV11-2 and J is TRBJ2-5, with 8 bases matching TRBD2. Germline V gene lookup returns CDR1 SGHAT and CDR2 FQNNGV. Trimming took 3 bases from V and 5 from J; bases not matched to a gene: 8. The CDR3 has 15 residues. The CDR3: CASSFSRGGRETQYF. The CDR3 DNA sequence: TGTGCCAGCAGCTTTAGCCGGGGGGGCCGCGAGACCCAGTACTTC.

The chain uses TRBV20-1 and TRBJ2-1, with D possibly TRBD2 on 7 matching bases. Per germline, CDR1 DFQATT and CDR2 SNEGSKA (reference sequence). The V and J ends lost 4 bases and 7 bases respectively, with 23 bases between them. The CDR3 is 16 residues long. The DNA for the CDR3 is TGCAGTGCTATGCCCCTCCTAGGGGGGGCCCGGAATGAGCAGTTCTTC. It codes for CSAMPLLGGARNEQFF.

This clonotype was recorded at least ten times. The J gene is TRBJ2-4, the V gene TRBV25-1; D remains unclear. From germline, CDR1 is MGHDK and CDR2 SYGVNS. This CDR3 has 16 amino acids. V was pared by 6 bases and J by 1 base, with 16 bases between. In nucleotides, the CDR3 is TGTGCCAGCAGGGCGCTCGGTCAGGAGGCCAAAAACATTCAGTACTTC. It codes for CASRALGQEAKNIQYF.

The chain employs TRBV5-1 and TRBJ2-3; TRBD2 matches 10 bases. Germline V gene data show CDR1 as SGHRS and CDR2 as YFSETQ. The CDR3 loop spans 17 amino acids. Trimming removed 3 bases from V and 5 bases from J; junction bases left unmatched: 12. CDR3 amino acids: CASSYSSSGGAGDTQYF. Here the CDR3 DNA reads TGCGCCAGCAGCTACAGTAGCAGCGGGGGGGCCGGAGATACGCAGTATTTT. The full variable domain, in which reference TRBV5-1 and TRBJ2-3 provide the parts outside the CDR3, is KAGVTQTPRYLIKTRGQQVTLSCSPISGHRSVSWYQQTPGQGLQFLFEYFSETQRNKGNFPGRFSGRQFSNSRSEMNVSTLELGDSALYLCASSYSSSGGAGDTQYFGPGTRLTVL.